This TCR beta chain was recovered during a study of beta chain features in type 1 diabetes (dated by TCRdb to the late 2010s). General notes on the study: Mean age, gender distribution, total cell number and subset yield were not different between patients and healthy donors. A total of about 110 million sorted cells were examined across all samples, and the number of cells per subset was strongly correlated with RNA yield. In the study, recently diagnosed type 1 diabetes patients and matched healthy donors were compared on the TCRB repertoires of their sorted circulating CD4+ T cell subsets. Regulatory and stem cell-like memory subsets were isolated from only 8 patients and roughly 8 healthy donors, whereas naive and central memory subsets came from all 28 donors.

On the study overall, not on this receptor specifically: At VDJ recombination sites, type 1 diabetes patients had fewer insertions and more deleted nucleotides, which implies abnormalities in thymic rearrangement. Naive, central memory and regulatory TCRB repertoires appeared more similar among patients than among healthy donors. Sequencing cDNA rather than genomic DNA could over-represent highly expressing activated cells, although activation and CD3 levels did not differ between groups. Because the HLA sub-analyses included only small numbers of individuals, any influence of HLA type on TCRB rearrangement was left unresolved. Shorter templates might be favored by PCR, yet because patient and control samples were amplified and corrected together, any such skew would affect both groups equally. Type 1 diabetes patients showed a moderate but significant shortening of TCRB CDR3 length in all four CD4+ subsets.

Based on the germline V gene (reference sequence), the CDR1 and CDR2 sequences are SGHKS and YYEKEE. The CDR3 contains 13 residues, cysteine and phenylalanine counted. Of all the DNA, just the CDR3 is kept, 39 bases in frame from base 1. Relative to germline, V is missing 7 bases and J is missing 4 bases, with 7 bases of the junction outside any gene match. On this clone itself: It lacks a known antigen. No base-level quality is on record; no much larger clone is a single base apart.

The High Capacity cDNA Reverse Transcription Kit was used to reverse transcribe all of the isolated RNA, meaning that expressed TCRB transcripts were what got sequenced. Naive, central memory and regulatory T cell samples underwent deep immunoSEQ sequencing, averaging approximately 3.3 million total reads per sample. After sorted cells were lysed in RLT buffer, RNA was extracted with DNase-treated RNeasy Micro or Mini kits, with the choice depending on cell number. To prevent cross-contamination, each cell subset was processed individually, whereas patient and healthy donor samples were processed jointly. Using the immunoSEQ multiplex PCR, TCRB sequences were amplified from cDNA into 87-bp fragments spanning the CDR3 region. Sequencing of the amplicons was performed on the Illumina HiSeq platform. The original methods were these. PCR bias was corrected computationally using synthetic template baselines, and reads within Hamming distance 2 were collapsed, with unmergeable singletons discarded. By aligning reads against IMGT, V, D and J genes, CDR3 length, and insertions or deletions at six rearrangement sites were assigned. Clonotype counts were normalized to sorted cell number within each subset before computing true diversity and Gini coefficients with the tcR R package. The overlap coefficient, calculated on TCRB nucleotide sequences, was used to measure repertoire sharing. Here the immuneACCESS table is served through TCRdb, limited to in-frame sequences with V and J called. Missing clones are a known gap in these copies; in checked studies unresolved V genes cover under half, and the rest lacks a known reason. The DNA was the basis for D and trimming; V, J and clone size are from that table. The sample profile shows 23,000 or so clones; 55% to 75% of them were found once. Clones ranked in the top ten supply around 4% of the sample.

A single peripheral blood draw of about 116 mL on average was collected from each donor into heparinised tubes. A BD FACSAria II and a panel including CD45RO, CCR7, CD25, CD127, CD95 and CD27 were used to sort naive, central memory, regulatory and stem cell-like memory CD4+ T cells. Every sorted population had a purity above 95%. Right away, PBMCs were isolated by Lymphoprep density gradient centrifugation and were stained directly, with no culture step. To minimize batch effects, samples were stained and sorted in pairs, one healthy donor with one patient per experiment. This chain is built from TRBV5-5 and TRBJ1-2; TRBD1 matches 7 bases in the middle. This TCR derives from a man aged 18 to 29 with type 1 diabetes. Sequences were obtained from Tregs from blood. The cell subset or site label, read with the paper, signifies: regulatory CD4+ T cells. The DNA sequence is as follows: TGTGCCAGCGGCTCGGGACAGTCCTATGGCTACACCTTC. Its amino acids are CASGSGQSYGYTF. Where the CDR3 stops, the reference TRBV5-5 and TRBJ1-2 genes take over; the full variable domain is DAGVTQSPTHLIKTRGQQVTLRCSPISGHKSVSWYQQVLGQGPQFIFQYYEKEERGRGNFPDRFSARQFPNYSSELNVNALLLGDSALYLCASGSGQSYGYTFGSGTRLTVV.